The sequence of this TCR beta chain was determined in a study of blood T cell repertoires in COVID-19. The wider study: Symptom resolution, clearance, or two negative PCRs marked donors in Cohort 3 as recovered. The samples span acute and convalescent COVID-19 from the United States, Italy and Spain.

TCRdb's table, derived via immunoSEQ multiplex PCR, lists solely in-frame clones and lacks some. The sample has some 200,000 clones, 87% seen once. Participants were aged about 18 to 100 years from 24 US areas. This CDR3 spans 11 amino acids. Deletions cut 9 bases from V and 0 bases from J, with 3 bases between. This clonotype was sampled from a man younger than 45 in a cohort exposed to, infected with or recovered from COVID-19 (not recorded which). The sample consisted of PBMCs or T cells enriched from blood (not recorded which). V and J are TRBV12-3 or TRBV12-4 and TRBJ1-3; D uncertain. As DNA, the CDR3 is TGTGCCAGTAGCTCTGGAAACACCATATATTTT. Translating gives CASSSGNTIYF.